Sequencing of this TCR beta chain was carried out in a study of response to subunit inactivated influenza vaccine listed by TCRdb under 2018. As for the study more broadly: Deep quantitative T cell receptor repertoire profiling was used in the study to track responses to a trivalent subunit inactivated influenza vaccine. Overall results and qualifications from the work: It was suggested by the authors that each seasonal influenza vaccination may recruit only a limited number of new T cells.

Libraries were built with RT-PCR. TCRdb lists the instrument as Illumina HiSeq 2500. The public reads were quality trimmed at Q25 with fastp and then assembled into clones with MiXCR by TCRdb, keeping productive beta chains. One record per CDR3 amino acid sequence lists the most common genes and DNA. Across this sample there are 500,000 to 650,000 distinct CDR3 sequences, with 7.6% seen only once. The ten largest clonotypes hold 10% to 15% of the sample. Looking up the germline V gene yields CDR1 MDHEN and CDR2 SYDVKM. Inclusive of the bounding cysteine and phenylalanine, the CDR3 is 13 residues long. Here the CDR3 DNA is all that survives: 39 bases in frame from base 1. In the case of this clonotype: The clone's antigen remains unknown. A junction end diverges from the germline sequence, so it may reflect a read error.

The origin of this receptor is a man in his fifties or sixties who received an inactivated influenza vaccine. Donor details come from another sample of the same person, matched by shared clones. The chain links TRBV28 with TRBJ2-5; 8 nucleotides in the junction match TRBD1. The sample consisted of PBMCs from blood, taken less than 30 months after vaccination. CDR3 protein: CASSEGQVETEYF. Here is the DNA: TGTGCCAGCAGTGAGGGACAGGTTGAGACCGAGTACTTC. When the CDR3 is completed using the reference TRBV28 and TRBJ2-5 genes on either side, the full variable domain is DVKVTQSSRYLVKRTGEKVFLECVQDMDHENMFWYRQDPGLGLRLIYFSYDVKMKEKGDIPEGYSVSREKKERFSLILESASTNQTSMYLCASSEGQVETEYFGPGTRLLVL.